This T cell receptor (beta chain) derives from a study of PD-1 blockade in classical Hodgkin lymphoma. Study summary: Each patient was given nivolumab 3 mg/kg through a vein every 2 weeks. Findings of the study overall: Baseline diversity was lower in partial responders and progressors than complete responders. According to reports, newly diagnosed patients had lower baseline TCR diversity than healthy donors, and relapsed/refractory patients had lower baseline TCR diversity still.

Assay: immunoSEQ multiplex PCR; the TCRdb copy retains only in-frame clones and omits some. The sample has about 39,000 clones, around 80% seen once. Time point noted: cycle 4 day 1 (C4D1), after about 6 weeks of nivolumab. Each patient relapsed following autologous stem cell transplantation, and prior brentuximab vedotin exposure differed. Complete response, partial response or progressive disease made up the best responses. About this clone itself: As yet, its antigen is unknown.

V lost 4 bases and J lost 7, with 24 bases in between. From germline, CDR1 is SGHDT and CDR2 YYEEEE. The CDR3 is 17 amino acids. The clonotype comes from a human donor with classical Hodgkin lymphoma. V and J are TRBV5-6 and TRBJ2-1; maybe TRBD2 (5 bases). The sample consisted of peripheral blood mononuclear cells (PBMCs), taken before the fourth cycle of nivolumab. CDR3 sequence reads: CASSPRVLPPRGNEQFF. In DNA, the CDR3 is TGTGCCAGCAGCCCTAGAGTACTGCCGCCCCGAGGGAATGAGCAGTTCTTC.